This T cell receptor (beta chain) was recovered during a study of T cells in Graves' hyperthyroidism and ophthalmopathy. Study-wide points: Ophthalmopathy prediction by the model preceded onset by a median approximately 6.9 months. Blood also showed most of the thyroid clonotypes that were expanded above 0.001.

This clonotype was found a few times. Its antigen is undetermined. Patients counted as stable if ophthalmopathy did not develop within 18 months. These patients, aged 18 to 65, had recently diagnosed hyperthyroidism lasting under 2 months. TCR beta CDR3 regions were amplified from RNA. The study used the HTBI primer set for a first-round RT-PCR of the TCR CDR3. TCRdb re-derived calls from the multiplex PCR reads in MiXCR, one entry per CDR3 protein. The sample records roughly 580,000 distinct CDR3 sequences, 40% to 55% being singletons. The germline gives CDR1 DFQATT, CDR2 SNEGSKA (reference sequence). The ends were cut back, 2 bases at V and 2 bases at J, with 4 bases in the middle. The CDR3 extends over 12 amino acids.

The sequence came from a young woman with Graves' hyperthyroidism. Material for sequencing was peripheral blood or thyroid tissue (not recorded which). V usage is TRBV20-1 and J usage is TRBJ1-3; no firm D call. CDR3 sequence reads: CSARRAGNTIYF. Here the CDR3 DNA reads TGCAGTGCTAGAAGAGCTGGAAACACCATATATTTT.